The rows below give T cell receptor beta chains drawn from one sample of a study of tissue T cells after allogeneic stem cell transplantation. Sequencing was performed with immunoSEQ multiplex PCR; in TCRdb, only in-frame clones are kept and a portion is missing. The sample lists roughly 25,000 clones, roughly 70% occurring once. Sequenced here: tissue from the ileum, sampled at autopsy. The receptors were gathered from a female donor of 60 years or more with lung cancer. CDR3s include the opening cysteine and the closing phenylalanine or tryptophan. Fields, in order: V gene, CDR3 length, D gene, clone size, J gene, CDR3 DNA, CDR3 protein. A D gene is named only where the DNA matches it firmly. Clone sizes are given selectively: once, few, many, or a class where the clone is expanded.

TRBV11-3,15,TRBD2,.,TRBJ2-1,TGTGCCAGCAGCTCGGGACTAATCCAGCCAAATGAGCAGTTCTTC,CASSSGLIQPNEQFF
TRBV11-2,13,TRBD1,.,TRBJ1-1,TGTGCCAGCCGCAGGGGGGGGATACCTGAAGCTTTCTTT,CASRRGGIPEAFF
TRBV6-2/TRBV6-3,14,.,.,TRBJ1-6,TGTGCCAGCAGTCCCCAGGGCGGTAATTCACCCCTCCACTTT,CASSPQGGNSPLHF
TRBV12-3/TRBV12-4,13,.,.,TRBJ2-3,TGTGCCAGCAGCCTAATACTCGGAGATACGCAGTATTTT,CASSLILGDTQYF
TRBV7-2,13,TRBD2,.,TRBJ2-1,TGTGCCAGCAGAGTAGCGGGGGGCAATGAGCAGTTCTTC,CASRVAGGNEQFF
TRBV6-5,14,TRBD2,.,TRBJ2-1,TGTGCCATCGCTAGGTGGGGGGGAGACAATGAGCAGTTCTTC,CAIARWGGDNEQFF
TRBV10-1,15,.,once,TRBJ2-1,TGCGCCAGCAGTGAGCCGGGTGTTCATTACAATGAGCAGTTCTTC,CASSEPGVHYNEQFF
TRBV11-2,13,TRBD1,.,TRBJ2-5,TGTGCCAGCAGCTCAGACAGGGGAGAGACCCAGTACTTC,CASSSDRGETQYF
TRBV7-9,14,TRBD2,medium-sized,TRBJ2-7,TGTGCCAGCAGCGCGACTAGCGGGAGGGGCGAGCAGTACTTC,CASSATSGRGEQYF
TRBV4-1,16,TRBD2,.,TRBJ2-7,TGCGCCAGCAGCAAAAGTAGGACTAGCGGGAAATACGAGCAGTACTTC,CASSKSRTSGKYEQYF
TRBV30,14,.,.,TRBJ2-1,TGTGCCTGGAGTGTGGGGAGCTCCTACAATGAGCAGTTCTTC,CAWSVGSSYNEQFF
TRBV18,16,.,.,TRBJ1-5,TGTGCCAGCTCACGAAGTCGGGGAGAGCAGAGGCAGCCCCAGCATTTT,CASSRSRGEQRQPQHF
TRBV7-3,15,.,.,TRBJ1-6,TGTGCCAGCAGCTTAGTGGGGGACGGGAATTCACCCCTCCACTTT,CASSLVGDGNSPLHF
TRBV7-2,13,.,.,TRBJ1-5,TGTGCCAGCAGCTTAGCGGGACTACAGCCCCAGCATTTT,CASSLAGLQPQHF
TRBV7-9,19,TRBD2,.,TRBJ2-4,TGTGCCAGCAGCTTAGGAGAGCTAGCGGGGACCTTAGCCAAAAACATTCAGTACTTC,CASSLGELAGTLAKNIQYF
TRBV4-1,15,.,.,TRBJ1-2,TGCGCCAGCAGCCAAGATTTAGAAGGAGGCTATGGCTACACCTTC,CASSQDLEGGYGYTF
TRBV29-1,15,.,.,TRBJ2-7,TGCAGCGTTCCAACAGGTAGGCGTCGGTCCTACGAGCAGTACTTC,CSVPTGRRRSYEQYF
TRBV5-3,19,TRBD1,.,TRBJ1-1,TGTGCCAGACCATACGGACAGGTTCCCTTGAAGGGCGAACACACTGAAGCTTTCTTT,CARPYGQVPLKGEHTEAFF
TRBV6-5,16,.,.,TRBJ1-4,TGTGCCAGCAGTTACTCGATCCCCAGCACTAATGAAAAACTGTTTTTT,CASSYSIPSTNEKLFF
TRBV30,14,TRBD2,.,TRBJ2-2,TGTGCCTGTCTAGCGGGGGCGGGGACCGGGGAGCTGTTTTTT,CACLAGAGTGELFF
TRBV7-8,16,TRBD2,.,TRBJ2-1,TGTGCCAGCAGTCCTAGCGGGAGGGCCTTGGGCAATGAGCAGTTCTTC,CASSPSGRALGNEQFF
TRBV7-3,13,TRBD1,once,TRBJ2-3,TGTGCCAGCAGCCGGACAGGGGCAGATACGCAGTATTTT,CASSRTGADTQYF